This T cell receptor beta chain emerged from a study of Tregs in tolerant kidney transplant recipients. Thawed PBMCs were FACS-sorted into unstimulated CD4+CD25+CD127- regulatory T cells, CD4+CD25- non-regulatory cells, CD4 and CD8 cells. The method was immunoSEQ multiplex PCR; TCRdb's version includes in-frame clones alone and lacks a portion of them. This sample has around 66,000 clones, with 70% to 90% found just once. Trimming removed 3 bases at V and 6 bases at J, with 11 bases between. The CDR3 sequence is 14 residues long. Per germline, CDR1 KGHSH and CDR2 LQKENI. The sample consisted of Tregs from blood, taken before the transplant. The rearrangement joins TRBV18 to TRBJ1-4; TRBD1 might be the D (5 bases). The receptor's source is a human donor who received a combined kidney and bone marrow transplant. The CDR3 DNA reads TGTGCCAGCTCACCCGGGGGAGGCGATGAAAAACTGTTTTTT. This encodes CASSPGGGDEKLFF. Variable domain in full (rest from reference TRBV18 and TRBJ1-4): NAGVMQNPRHLVRRRGQEARLRCSPMKGHSHVYWYRQLPEEGLKFMVYLQKENIIDESGMPKERFSAEFPKEGPSILRIQQVVRGDSAAYFCASSPGGGDEKLFFGSGTQLSVL.